Sequencing of this T cell receptor (beta chain) was carried out in a study of shared clonotypes between healthy human individuals. Researchers ran the assay at a deep level. Repertoires were generated with immunoSEQ multiplex PCR, while TCRdb's copy carries only in-frame clones and drops some. The sample has roughly 2.2 million clones, 90% to 95% seen once. V lost 3 bases to trimming and J lost 4 bases, with 13 bases between them. CDR3 length: 15 amino acids. CDR1 and CDR2 (germline): MDHEN, SYDVKM. The gene calls are TRBV28 and TRBJ1-5; tentative D call: TRBD1 (5 bases). The sample consisted of naive CD4+ T cells from PBMCs. Subset meaning: CD45RA+ positively selected. The clonotype comes from a man aged 18 to 35 in good health. Some clones in this sample may be carry-over from other donors' samples. The CDR3 region is CASSFAGRNNQPQHF. The CDR3 DNA reads as TGTGCCAGCAGTTTTGCGGGGCGAAATAATCAGCCCCAGCATTTT.